A single sample gave rise to the 27 T cell receptor beta chains below, sequenced in a study of long-term antiretroviral therapy in people with HIV. Running of the v3.0 immunoSEQ assay took place at survey level. Assay: immunoSEQ multiplex PCR; the TCRdb copy retains only in-frame clones and omits some. This table has 20,000 to 25,000 clones, around 85% appearing once. The sequenced sample was unsorted PBMCs, obtained around 4 years after starting antiretroviral therapy. The receptors come from a man aged 18 to 30 with HIV.

The gene calls are TRBV7-9 and TRBJ2-2, with D possibly being TRBD1 or TRBD2 (5 bases each). Germline assignment: CDR1 SEHNR and CDR2 FQNEAQ (reference sequence). V shed 8 bases and J shed 2 bases, with 15 bases lying between them. CDR3 length equals 15 residues. CDR3 DNA sequence: TGTGCCAGCCCGGGGCAGGGCCTAAACACCGGGGAGCTGTTTTTT. Protein sequence: CASPGQGLNTGELFF.

J is TRBJ2-3 and V is TRBV11-2; no clear D. The germline CDR1 and CDR2 sequences are SGHAT and FQNNGV. This CDR3 comprises 13 residues. The V end lost 3 bases, the J end lost 6 bases, and 10 bases lay between the germline ends. The CDR3 region has the DNA TGTGCCAGCAGCTTGGAGAATGGGGATACGCAGTATTTT. This codes for CASSLENGDTQYF.

The chain carries TRBV5-1 and TRBJ2-1; the D gene is possibly TRBD2 (7 bases). CDR3 length equals 17 residues. The germline V gene has CDR1 SGHRS and CDR2 YFSETQ. The V gene lost 4 bases and the J gene lost 0 bases, with 17 bases spanning the gap. CDR3 sequence: CASSAPKGGDSYNEQFF. CDR3 nucleotide sequence: TGCGCCAGCAGCGCCCCAAAAGGGGGGGACTCCTACAATGAGCAGTTCTTC.

This sequence joins TRBV9 and TRBJ2-1, with a tentative D call TRBD2 (5 bases). Germline V CDR1 and CDR2: SGDLS, YYNGEE. Trimming removed 3 bases from V and 10 bases from J, with 20 bases in between. This CDR3 contains 15 residues. The CDR3 is CASSAFFAGSGEQFF. In DNA, the CDR3 is TGTGCCAGCAGCGCGTTCTTTGCGGGCAGTGGCGAGCAGTTCTTC. Full variable domain (outside the CDR3, taken from reference TRBV9 and TRBJ2-1): DSGVTQTPKHLITATGQRVTLRCSPRSGDLSVYWYQQSLDQGLQFLIQYYNGEERAKGNILERFSAQQFPDLHSELNLSSLELGDSALYFCASSAFFAGSGEQFFGPGTRLTVL.

J is TRBJ1-5 and V is TRBV5-1, with TRBD1 matching over 7 bases. Germline lookup yields CDR1 SGHRS and CDR2 YFSETQ. This CDR3 has 16 residues. The V gene end was trimmed by 7 bases and the J gene end by 7 bases; junction bases not matched to a gene: 17. This CDR3 is CASRPGVDRVGQPQHF. DNA of the CDR3: TGCGCCAGCCGGCCCGGAGTTGACAGGGTGGGCCAGCCCCAGCATTTT.

V gene TRBV7-9 combines with J gene TRBJ1-5; D possibly corresponds to TRBD1 (6 bases). The ends were cut back, 4 bases at V and 8 bases at J, with 24 bases in the middle. This CDR3 comprises 17 residues. Germline values: CDR1 SEHNR, CDR2 FQNEAQ (reference sequence). CDR3: CASSSSWGHPPQEPQHF. CDR3 sequence (DNA): TGTGCCAGCAGCTCGTCTTGGGGACATCCACCGCAGGAGCCCCAGCATTTT.

The chain employs TRBV6-5 and TRBJ1-5; D may be TRBD1 (5 bases). In germline, CDR1 is MNHEY, CDR2 SVGAGI. The CDR3 consists of 13 residues. The germline V and J ends were trimmed by 2 bases and 9 bases, with 11 bases remaining between them. The DNA of the CDR3 is TGTGCCAGCAGTTACGGGGTGAGGGGGCCCCAGCATTTT. It codes for CASSYGVRGPQHF.

The chain has TRBV21-1 and TRBJ1-2. TRBV21-1 counts as a pseudogene. This CDR3 has 12 residues. CDR3 DNA sequence: TGTGCCAGCAGCCCACGACCAGAATGGGATGCCTTC. It translates to CASSPRPEWDAF.

CDR3 loop: CASSPGTGSHYEQYV. CDR3 nucleotide sequence: TGTGCCAGCAGTCCCGGGACAGGGTCCCACTACGAGCAGTACGTC. V usage is TRBV27 and J usage is TRBJ2-7; TRBD1 aligns across 9 bases. In germline, CDR1 is MNHEY, CDR2 SMNVEV (reference sequence). The J segment lost 3 bases and the V segment lost 5 bases, leaving 8 bases of the junction unmatched. This CDR3 has 15 residues.

This clone has more than one count but fewer than ten. V is TRBV28 and J is TRBJ1-5; D gene unclear. The CDR3 is 12 amino acids. V dropped 6 bases and J dropped 9 bases, with 12 bases sitting between them. CDR1 is MDHEN, CDR2 SYDVKM, per germline. CDR3 sequence: CASSPGGRPQHF. DNA of the CDR3: TGTGCCAGCAGCCCCGGTGGGCGGCCCCAGCATTTT. Combining the CDR3 with reference TRBV28 and TRBJ1-5 gives the whole variable domain DVKVTQSSRYLVKRTGEKVFLECVQDMDHENMFWYRQDPGLGLRLIYFSYDVKMKEKGDIPEGYSVSREKKERFSLILESASTNQTSMYLCASSPGGRPQHFGDGTRLSIL.

The chain links TRBV12-5 to TRBJ2-3; D uncertain. The CDR3 consists of 17 residues. CDR1 and CDR2 from the germline V gene are LGHNT and FRNRAP. V dropped 4 bases and J dropped 2 bases, with 19 bases sitting between them. The CDR3 DNA is TGTGCTAGTGGTTCCGATTCGGGCAGCCCGCTCACAGATACGCAGTATTTT. Residues: CASGSDSGSPLTDTQYF. Filled out from reference TRBV12-5 and TRBJ2-3, the complete variable domain reads DARVTQTPRHKVTEMGQEVTMRCQPILGHNTVFWYRQTMMQGLELLAYFRNRAPLDDSGMPKDRFSAEMPDATLATLKIQPSEPRDSAVYFCASGSDSGSPLTDTQYFGPGTRLTVL.

The rearrangement uses TRBV27 and TRBJ2-7; 8 bases are shared with TRBD1. CDR1 is MNHEY and CDR2 is SMNVEV in the germline V gene (reference sequence). Trimming at V came to 5 bases and at J to 2 bases, leaving 5 bases not matched to a gene. The CDR3 is 14 amino acids. CDR3 sequence (DNA): TGTGCCAGCAGTCACGCGGACAGGGCCTACGAGCAGTACGTC. The encoded protein is CASSHADRAYEQYV.

The CDR3 DNA sequence: TGTGCCAGCAGTTACTCGTCTGTGGGGGCTAACTATGGCTACACCTTC. Its protein product is CASSYSSVGANYGYTF. This chain joins TRBV6-5 and TRBJ1-2, with D possibly matching TRBD1 (5 bases). The CDR3 consists of 16 residues. Germline CDR1 is MNHEY and CDR2 is SVGAGI. Trimming left V 0 bases short and J 0 bases short, with 11 bases between.

The rearrangement links TRBV29-1 to TRBJ1-2, with D perhaps TRBD1 (5 bases). Germline assignment: CDR1 SQVTM and CDR2 ANQGSEA. The CDR3 consists of 13 residues. The CDR3 nucleotides read TGCAGTATCGGACACCGGGGGAACTATGGCTACACCTTC. Protein sequence: CSIGHRGNYGYTF.

The chain carries TRBV11-1 and TRBJ1-6; weak D call: TRBD1 (6 bases). The CDR3 has 14 amino acids. Trimming cost V 3 bases and J 10 bases, with 13 bases left between them. Germline-derived CDR1 and CDR2 are SGHAT and FQDESV (reference sequence). The DNA for the CDR3 is TGTGCCAGCAGCTTTACAGGGTCGGAATCACCCCTCCACTTT. Protein: CASSFTGSESPLHF.

V and J are TRBV9 and TRBJ2-1, with TRBD2 matching 8 bases. The V gene end was trimmed by 0 bases and the J gene end by 9 bases; junction bases not matched to a gene: 5. The germline V gene encodes CDR1 SGDLS and CDR2 YYNGEE. The CDR3 totals 14 residues. CDR3 in DNA: TGTGCCAGCAGCGTAGGGGGACTAGAAGGTGAGCAGTTCTTC. Amino acid sequence: CASSVGGLEGEQFF.

The rearrangement links TRBV11-1 to TRBJ2-4; TRBD1 might be the D (6 bases). CDR3 size: 13 residues. Germline V gene data show CDR1 as SGHAT and CDR2 as FQDESV (reference sequence). The V end lost 4 bases, the J end lost 3 bases, and 7 bases lay between the germline ends. In DNA, the CDR3 is TGTGCCAGCAGCTCGGACAGCAAAAACATTCAGTACTTC. It translates to CASSSDSKNIQYF.

In its sample, this clone was seen a few times. V and J are TRBV20-1 and TRBJ1-2, with a tentative D call TRBD1 (6 bases). V was pared by 6 bases and J by 3 bases, with 8 bases between. CDR3 length: 11 amino acids. Germline values: CDR1 DFQATT, CDR2 SNEGSKA (reference sequence). The CDR3 DNA follows: TGCAGTGCGGACAGAGACTATGGCTACACCTTC. Translating it yields CSADRDYGYTF.

The genes are TRBV4-1 and TRBJ2-2; 8 bases are shared with TRBD1. Germline-derived CDR1 and CDR2 are MGHRA and YSYEKL. J was trimmed by 5 bases and V by 1 base; bases with no gene match: 6. CDR3 size: 16 residues. CDR3 amino acids: CASSQATGEVTGELFF. CDR3 DNA sequence: TGCGCCAGCAGCCAAGCGACAGGGGAGGTTACCGGGGAGCTGTTTTTT.

The chain recombines TRBV25-1 with TRBJ1-1; 9 bases align to TRBD1. Germline V gene sequence: CDR1 MGHDK, CDR2 SYGVNS. The CDR3 is 14 residues long. V was pared by 3 bases and J by 10 bases, with 9 bases of the junction left unmatched. CDR3 region: CASSDTPDRGRAFF. CDR3 in DNA: TGTGCCAGCAGTGATACCCCGGACAGGGGAAGAGCTTTCTTT.

The rearrangement joins TRBV5-1 to TRBJ2-7, with D maybe TRBD1 (5 bases). Germline V gene lookup returns CDR1 SGHRS and CDR2 YFSETQ. V was clipped by 0 bases and J by 3 bases, with 7 bases between them. The CDR3 totals 13 residues. The DNA for the CDR3 is TGCGCCAGCAGCTTGGATCAGGGCTACGAGCAGTACTTC. Its translation is CASSLDQGYEQYF.

This chain joins TRBV13 and TRBJ2-5, with 7 bases identical to TRBD1. Trimming removed 5 bases from V and 4 bases from J; junction bases left unmatched: 7. Germline CDR1 reads PRHDT; CDR2 reads FYEKMQ (reference sequence). The CDR3 covers 14 residues. The CDR3 loop reads CASSVYRGLETQYF. CDR3 bases: TGTGCCAGCAGCGTATACAGGGGTTTAGAGACCCAGTACTTC.

The chain carries TRBV6-1 and TRBJ2-3; the match to TRBD1 covers 8 bases. The V and J ends lost 3 bases and 2 bases, in that order; junction bases with no gene match: 4. Germline lookup yields CDR1 MNHNS and CDR2 SASEGT. CDR3 length: 15 residues. CDR3 DNA sequence: TGTGCCAGCAGTGATGGACAGGGATTCACAGATACGCAGTATTTT. It yields the protein CASSDGQGFTDTQYF.

The chain joins TRBV2 to TRBJ2-5; 8 bases fit TRBD1. Germline lookup yields CDR1 SNHLY and CDR2 FYNNEI. With 5 bases clipped from V and 5 bases from J, the junction kept 10 bases outside the gene matches. The length of the CDR3 is 15 residues. The CDR3 protein is CASSQNQGAGETQYF. In nucleotides, the CDR3 is TGTGCCAGCAGTCAAAACCAGGGGGCCGGTGAGACCCAGTACTTC.

The chain links TRBV30 to TRBJ1-1; no clear D gene. Germline V lookup: CDR1 GTSNPN, CDR2 SVGIG (reference sequence). CDR3 size: 11 residues. V lost 0 bases, J lost 8 bases, and 7 bases lay in between. The CDR3 DNA is TGTGCCTGGAGTGTAGGGTCCGAAGCTTTCTTT. It translates to CAWSVGSEAFF.

This clone was found a few times. CDR3 residues: CASTPSTDRQETQYF. CDR3 DNA: TGTGCCAGCACCCCCTCCACGGACAGACAAGAGACCCAGTACTTC. The V gene is TRBV5-4, the J gene TRBJ2-5; the D gene is possibly TRBD1 (6 bases). V lost 6 bases and J lost 2, with 17 bases in between. The CDR3 is 15 residues long. In germline, CDR1 is SGHNT, CDR2 YYREEE (reference sequence).

This chain links TRBV10-3 with TRBJ1-1; TRBD1 agrees at 7 bases. V dropped 7 bases and J dropped 2; count of bases not matched to a gene: 4. The V gene's germline CDR1 is ENHRY and CDR2 SYGVKD. The CDR3 runs to 13 residues. The CDR3 loop reads CAIMGTENTEAFF. The DNA of the CDR3 is TGTGCCATCATGGGGACAGAAAACACTGAAGCTTTCTTT.